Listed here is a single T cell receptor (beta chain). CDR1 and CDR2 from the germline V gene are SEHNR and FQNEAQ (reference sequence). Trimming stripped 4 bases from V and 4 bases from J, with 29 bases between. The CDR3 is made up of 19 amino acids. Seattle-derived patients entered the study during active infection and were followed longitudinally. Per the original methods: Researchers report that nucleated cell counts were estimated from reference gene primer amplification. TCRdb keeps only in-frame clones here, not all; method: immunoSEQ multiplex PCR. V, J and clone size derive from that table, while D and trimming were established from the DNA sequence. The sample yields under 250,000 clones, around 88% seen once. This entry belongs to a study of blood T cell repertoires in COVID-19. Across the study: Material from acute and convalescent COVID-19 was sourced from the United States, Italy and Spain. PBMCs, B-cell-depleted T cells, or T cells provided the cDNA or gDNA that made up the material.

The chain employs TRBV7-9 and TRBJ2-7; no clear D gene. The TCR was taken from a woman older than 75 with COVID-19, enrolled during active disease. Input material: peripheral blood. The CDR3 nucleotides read TGTGCCAGCAGCTCAGCGCCCGTCATGGGCCCCCGTGCACCGTACGAGCAGTACTTC. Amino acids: CASSSAPVMGPRAPYEQYF.